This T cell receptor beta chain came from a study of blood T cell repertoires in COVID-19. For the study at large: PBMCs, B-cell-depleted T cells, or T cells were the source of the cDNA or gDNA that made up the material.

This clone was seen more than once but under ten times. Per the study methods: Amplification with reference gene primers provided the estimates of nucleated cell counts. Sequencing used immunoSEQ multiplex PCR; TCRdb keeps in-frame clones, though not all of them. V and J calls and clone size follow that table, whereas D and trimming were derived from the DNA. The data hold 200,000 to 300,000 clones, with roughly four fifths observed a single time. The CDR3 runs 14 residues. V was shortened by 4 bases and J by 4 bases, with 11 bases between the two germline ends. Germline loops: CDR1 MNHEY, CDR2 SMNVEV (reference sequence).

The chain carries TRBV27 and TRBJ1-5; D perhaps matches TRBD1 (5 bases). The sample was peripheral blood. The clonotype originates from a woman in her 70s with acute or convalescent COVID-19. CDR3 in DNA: TGTGCCAGCAGTTCTGACAGACCAAATCAGCCCCAGCATTTT. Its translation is CASSSDRPNQPQHF.